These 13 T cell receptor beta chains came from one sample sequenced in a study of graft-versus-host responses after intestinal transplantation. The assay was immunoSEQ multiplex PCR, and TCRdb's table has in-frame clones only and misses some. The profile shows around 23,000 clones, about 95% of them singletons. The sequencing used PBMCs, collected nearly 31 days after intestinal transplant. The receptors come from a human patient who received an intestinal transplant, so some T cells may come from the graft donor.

The CDR3 region is CAWSGALGDQPQHF. The DNA for the CDR3 is TGTGCCTGGAGTGGGGCCCTAGGCGATCAGCCCCAGCATTTT. The chain links TRBV30 to TRBJ1-5; D is uncertain. The ends were cut back, 1 base at V and 5 bases at J, with 12 bases in the middle. Per the germline V gene, CDR1 is GTSNPN and CDR2 is SVGIG (reference sequence). The CDR3 contains 14 residues.

CDR3 DNA sequence: TGTGCCAGCAGCTTTCAAGGGTCACGCTCCTACAATGAGCAGTTCTTC. Amino acids: CASSFQGSRSYNEQFF. The chain uses TRBV7-2 and TRBJ2-1; D not certain. The CDR3 runs 16 residues. V was trimmed by 3 bases and J by 0 bases, leaving 12 bases between them. Germline V lookup: CDR1 SGHTA, CDR2 FQGNSA.

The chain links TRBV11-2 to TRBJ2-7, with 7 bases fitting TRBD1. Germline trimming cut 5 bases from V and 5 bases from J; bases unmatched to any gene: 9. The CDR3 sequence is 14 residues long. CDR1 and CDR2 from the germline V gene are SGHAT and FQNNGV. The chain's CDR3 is CASSRLTGTHEQYF. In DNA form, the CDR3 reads TGTGCCAGCAGCAGACTGACAGGGACGCACGAGCAGTACTTC.

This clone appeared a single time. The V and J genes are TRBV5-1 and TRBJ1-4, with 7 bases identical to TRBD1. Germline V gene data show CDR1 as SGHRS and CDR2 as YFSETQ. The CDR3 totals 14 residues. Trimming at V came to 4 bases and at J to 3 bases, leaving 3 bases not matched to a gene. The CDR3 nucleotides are TGCGCCAGCAGCCTGACAGGGCCTAATGAAAAACTGTTTTTT. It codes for CASSLTGPNEKLFF.

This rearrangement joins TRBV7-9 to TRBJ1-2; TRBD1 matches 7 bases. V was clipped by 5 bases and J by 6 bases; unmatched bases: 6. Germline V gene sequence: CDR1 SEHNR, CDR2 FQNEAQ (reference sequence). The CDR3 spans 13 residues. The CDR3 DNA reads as TGTGCCAGCAGCCCACAGGGGCTTGATGGCTACACCTTC. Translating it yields CASSPQGLDGYTF.

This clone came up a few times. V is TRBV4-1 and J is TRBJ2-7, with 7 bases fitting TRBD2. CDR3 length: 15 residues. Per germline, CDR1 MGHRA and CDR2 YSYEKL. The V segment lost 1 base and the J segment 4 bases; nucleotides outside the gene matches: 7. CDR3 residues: CASSQVVSGNYEQYF. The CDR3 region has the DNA TGCGCCAGCAGCCAAGTGGTGAGCGGGAATTACGAGCAGTACTTC.

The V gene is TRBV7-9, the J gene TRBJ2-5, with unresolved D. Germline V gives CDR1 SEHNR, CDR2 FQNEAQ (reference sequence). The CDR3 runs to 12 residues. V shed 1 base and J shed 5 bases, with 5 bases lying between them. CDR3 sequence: CASSLEDETQYF. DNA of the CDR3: TGTGCCAGCAGCTTAGAGGACGAGACCCAGTACTTC.

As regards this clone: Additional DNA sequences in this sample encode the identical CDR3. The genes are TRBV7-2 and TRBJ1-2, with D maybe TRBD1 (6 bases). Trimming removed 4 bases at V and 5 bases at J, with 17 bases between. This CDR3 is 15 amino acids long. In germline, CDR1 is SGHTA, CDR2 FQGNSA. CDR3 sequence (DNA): TGTGCCAGCAGCTCGTTAGGGGGTCTGGGGTATGGCTACACCTTC. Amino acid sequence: CASSSLGGLGYGYTF.

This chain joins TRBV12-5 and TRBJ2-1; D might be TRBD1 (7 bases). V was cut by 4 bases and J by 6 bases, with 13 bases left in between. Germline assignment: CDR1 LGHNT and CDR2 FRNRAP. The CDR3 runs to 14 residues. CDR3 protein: CASGSGGHSNEQFF. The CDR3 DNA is TGTGCTAGTGGTTCAGGGGGGCATAGCAATGAGCAGTTCTTC. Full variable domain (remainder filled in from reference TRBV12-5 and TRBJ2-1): DARVTQTPRHKVTEMGQEVTMRCQPILGHNTVFWYRQTMMQGLELLAYFRNRAPLDDSGMPKDRFSAEMPDATLATLKIQPSEPRDSAVYFCASGSGGHSNEQFFGPGTRLTVL.

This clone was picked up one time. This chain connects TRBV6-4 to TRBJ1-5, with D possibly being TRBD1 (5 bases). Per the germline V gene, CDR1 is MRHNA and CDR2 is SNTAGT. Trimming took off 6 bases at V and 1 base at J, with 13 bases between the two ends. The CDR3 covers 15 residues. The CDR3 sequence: CASSGTAGSNQPQHF. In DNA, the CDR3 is TGTGCCAGCAGCGGGACCGCAGGAAGCAATCAGCCCCAGCATTTT.

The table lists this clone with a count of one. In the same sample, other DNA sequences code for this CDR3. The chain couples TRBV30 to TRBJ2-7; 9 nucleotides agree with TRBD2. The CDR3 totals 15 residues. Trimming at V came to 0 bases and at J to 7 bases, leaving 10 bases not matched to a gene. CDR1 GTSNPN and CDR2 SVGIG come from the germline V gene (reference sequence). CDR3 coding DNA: TGTGCCTGGAGTGTAGGGGCGGGAGGGCCCGGGGAGCAGTACTTC. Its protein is CAWSVGAGGPGEQYF. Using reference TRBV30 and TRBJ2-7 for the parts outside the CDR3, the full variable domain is SQTIHQWPATLVQPVGSPLSLECTVEGTSNPNLYWYRQAAGRGLQLLFYSVGIGQISSEVPQNLSASRPQDRQFILSSKKLLLSDSGFYLCAWSVGAGGPGEQYFGPGTRLTVT.

The chain's CDR3 is CASRGTSVNQYF. The DNA for the CDR3 is TGTGCCAGCAGGGGGACTAGCGTTAACCAGTACTTC. The gene calls are TRBV6-1 and TRBJ2-5; TRBD2 agrees at 10 bases. Losses at the gene ends were 6 bases for V and 10 bases for J; bases not matched to a gene: 5. Per the germline V gene, CDR1 is MNHNS and CDR2 is SASEGT. CDR3 size: 12 residues.

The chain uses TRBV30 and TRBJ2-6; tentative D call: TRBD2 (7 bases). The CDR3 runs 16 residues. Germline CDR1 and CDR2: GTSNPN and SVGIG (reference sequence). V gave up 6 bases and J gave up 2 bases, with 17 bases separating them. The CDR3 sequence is CACPSRGLTGANVLTF. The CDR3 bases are TGTGCCTGCCCATCGCGGGGGCTAACTGGGGCCAACGTCCTGACTTTC.